Many counts were recorded for the clone carrying this T cell receptor (beta chain). Its antigen is not known. These data belong to a study of neurological immune-mediated disorders. The study's findings and limits: Expanded clones shared no identical CDR3 amino acid sequences across subjects, which suggested private TCR-beta repertoires in all groups.

A 10-nucleotide random UMI tagged transcripts in template-switch 5'RACE cDNA synthesis. Using its own MiXCR run on the 5' RACE reads, TCRdb lists one record per CDR3 protein. Among 66,000 or so distinct CDR3 sequences, 3% to 4% were seen once, and the ten largest hold roughly 3.7%. CDR3 length: 14 residues. Trimming took 0 bases from V and 11 from J, leaving 14 bases between them. The clonotype was recovered from a man aged 35 to 55 with multiple sclerosis. The chain employs TRBV12-3 or TRBV12-4 and TRBJ1-5, with a possible D match to TRBD1 (6 bases). Sequencing was carried out using PBMCs. The CDR3 nucleotides are TGTGCCAGCAGTTTAGCGGGGGGCCAAATGACCCAGCATTTT. This gives the protein CASSLAGGQMTQHF.